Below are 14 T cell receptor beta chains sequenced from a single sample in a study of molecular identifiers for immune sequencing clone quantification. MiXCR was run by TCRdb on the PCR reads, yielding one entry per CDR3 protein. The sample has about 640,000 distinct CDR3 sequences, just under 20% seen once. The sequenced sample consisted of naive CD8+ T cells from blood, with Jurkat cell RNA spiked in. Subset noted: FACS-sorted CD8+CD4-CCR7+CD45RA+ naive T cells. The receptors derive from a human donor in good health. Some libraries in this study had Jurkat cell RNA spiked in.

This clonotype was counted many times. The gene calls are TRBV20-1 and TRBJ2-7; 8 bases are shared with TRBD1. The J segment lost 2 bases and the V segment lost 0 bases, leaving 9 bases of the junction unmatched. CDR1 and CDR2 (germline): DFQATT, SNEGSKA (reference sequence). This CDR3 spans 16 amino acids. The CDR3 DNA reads TGCAGTGCTAGAGATCAAGTCGGGACAGGTACCTACGAGCAGTACTTC. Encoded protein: CSARDQVGTGTYEQYF.

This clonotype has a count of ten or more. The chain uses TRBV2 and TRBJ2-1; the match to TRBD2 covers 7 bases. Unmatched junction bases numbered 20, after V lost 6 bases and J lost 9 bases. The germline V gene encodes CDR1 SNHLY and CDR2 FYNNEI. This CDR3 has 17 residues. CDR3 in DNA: TGTGCCAGCAGCGGTCTGGGGACTCCGGGGGGTGGTGCTGAGCAGTTCTTC. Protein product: CASSGLGTPGGGAEQFF.

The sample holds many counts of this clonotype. CDR3 sequence (DNA): TGTGCCAGCAGCCGAGTCGGGGGGGGGAGAGATACGCAGTATTTT. This gives the protein CASSRVGGGRDTQYF. The chain uses TRBV12-3 or TRBV12-4 and TRBJ2-3; TRBD2 matches at 8 bases. The CDR3 contains 15 residues. Germline trimming cut 6 bases from V and 5 bases from J; bases unmatched to any gene: 10.

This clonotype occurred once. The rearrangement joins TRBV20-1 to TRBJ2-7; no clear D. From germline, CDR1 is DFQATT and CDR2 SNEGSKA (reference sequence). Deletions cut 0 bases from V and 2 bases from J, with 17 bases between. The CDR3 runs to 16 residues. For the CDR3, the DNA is TGCAGTGCTAGAGATATGAAAACTTCCAACCCCTACGAGCAGTACTTC. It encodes CSARDMKTSNPYEQYF.

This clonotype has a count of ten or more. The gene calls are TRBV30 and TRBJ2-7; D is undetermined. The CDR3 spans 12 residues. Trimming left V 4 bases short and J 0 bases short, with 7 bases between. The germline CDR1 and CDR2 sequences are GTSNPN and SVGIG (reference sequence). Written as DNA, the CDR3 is TGTGCCTGGATCTCGGACTCCTACGAGCAGTACTTC. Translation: CAWISDSYEQYF.

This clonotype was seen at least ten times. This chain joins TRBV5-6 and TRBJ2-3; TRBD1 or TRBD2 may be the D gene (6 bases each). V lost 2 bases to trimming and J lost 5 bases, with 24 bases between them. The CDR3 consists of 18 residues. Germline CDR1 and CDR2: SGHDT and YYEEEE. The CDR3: CASSLGLSGSGAEDTQYF. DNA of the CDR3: TGTGCCAGCAGCTTAGGTTTATCAGGTTCGGGGGCCGAAGATACGCAGTATTTT.

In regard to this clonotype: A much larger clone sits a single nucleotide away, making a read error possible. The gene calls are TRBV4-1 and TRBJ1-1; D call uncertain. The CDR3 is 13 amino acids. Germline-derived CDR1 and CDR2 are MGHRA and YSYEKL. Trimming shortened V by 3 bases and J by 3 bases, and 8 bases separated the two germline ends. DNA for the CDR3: TGCGCCAGCAGCCAGTCGGCGGACACTGAAGCTTTCTTT. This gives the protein CASSQSADTEAFF.

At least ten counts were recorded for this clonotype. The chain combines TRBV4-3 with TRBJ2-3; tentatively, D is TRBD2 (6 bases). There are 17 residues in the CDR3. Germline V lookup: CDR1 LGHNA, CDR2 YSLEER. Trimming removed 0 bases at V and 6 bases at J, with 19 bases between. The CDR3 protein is CASSQDPASAIGDTQYF. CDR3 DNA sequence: TGCGCCAGCAGCCAAGATCCAGCTAGCGCTATCGGGGATACGCAGTATTTT.

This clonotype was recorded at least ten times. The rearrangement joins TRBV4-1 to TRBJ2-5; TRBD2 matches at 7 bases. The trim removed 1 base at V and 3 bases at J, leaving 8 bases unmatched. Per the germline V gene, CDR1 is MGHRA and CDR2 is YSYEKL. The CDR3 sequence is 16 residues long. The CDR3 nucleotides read TGCGCCAGCAGCCAAGCGCCGGGACTATCTGAAGAGACCCAGTACTTC. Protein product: CASSQAPGLSEETQYF.

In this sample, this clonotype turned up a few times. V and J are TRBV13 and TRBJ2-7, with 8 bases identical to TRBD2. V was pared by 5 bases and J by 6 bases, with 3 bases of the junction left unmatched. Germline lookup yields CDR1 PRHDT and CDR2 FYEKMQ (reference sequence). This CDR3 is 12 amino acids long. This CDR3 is CASSTSGGEQYF. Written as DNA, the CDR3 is TGTGCCAGCAGCACAAGCGGGGGCGAGCAGTACTTC. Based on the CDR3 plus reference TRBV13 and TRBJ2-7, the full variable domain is AAGVIQSPRHLIKEKRETATLKCYPIPRHDTVYWYQQGPGQDPQFLISFYEKMQSDKGSIPDRFSAQQFSDYHSELNMSSLELGDSALYFCASSTSGGEQYFGPGTRLTVT.

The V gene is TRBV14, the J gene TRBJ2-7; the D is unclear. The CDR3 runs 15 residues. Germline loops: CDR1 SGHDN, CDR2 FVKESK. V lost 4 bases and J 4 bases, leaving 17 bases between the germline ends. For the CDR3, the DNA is TGTGCCAGCAGCCCAGGCGAGGTATTCGGGTACGAGCAGTACTTC. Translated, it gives CASSPGEVFGYEQYF.

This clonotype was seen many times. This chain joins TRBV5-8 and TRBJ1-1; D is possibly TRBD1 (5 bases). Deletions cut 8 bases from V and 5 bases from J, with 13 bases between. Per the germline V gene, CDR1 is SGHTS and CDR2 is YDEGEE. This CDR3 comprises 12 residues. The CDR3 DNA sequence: TGTGCCAGGGGAAGGGGTAGTACTGAAGCTTTCTTT. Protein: CARGRGSTEAFF.

CDR3 nucleotides: TGTGCCAGCAGAATGGAACCGAGGAGCTCCTATAATTCACCCCTCCACTTT. This gives the protein CASRMEPRSSYNSPLHF. The chain employs TRBV27 and TRBJ1-6; D unresolved. V was cut by 6 bases and J by 0 bases, with 15 bases left in between. From germline, CDR1 is MNHEY and CDR2 SMNVEV (reference sequence). The CDR3 covers 17 residues.

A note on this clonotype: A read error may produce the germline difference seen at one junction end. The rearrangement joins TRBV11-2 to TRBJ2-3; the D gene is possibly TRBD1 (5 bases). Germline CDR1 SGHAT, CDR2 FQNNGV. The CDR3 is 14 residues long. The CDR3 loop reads CGSSLFASTGTQYF. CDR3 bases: TGTGGCAGCAGCTTATTTGCGTCCACAGGTACGCAGTATTTT.